This TCR beta chain was found in a study of T cell changes during pregnancy in multiple sclerosis. Profiling relied on immunoSEQ multiplex PCR, and the TCRdb table lists in-frame clones only, not all of them. The repertoire holds roughly 120,000 clones, roughly 92% seen once, with approximately 5.8% in the top ten. CDR3 length: 14 residues. V was trimmed by 1 base and J by 0 bases, leaving 5 bases between them. Germline V gives CDR1 KGHSH, CDR2 LQKENI. Sample: peripheral blood, taken before pregnancy. The J gene is TRBJ2-3, the V gene TRBV18; no reliable D call. This receptor was obtained from a female donor with multiple sclerosis, enrolled in a pregnancy study. In DNA form, the CDR3 reads TGTGCCAGCTCACCACTACTTAGCACAGATACGCAGTATTTT. Amino acids: CASSPLLSTDTQYF. The full variable domain, completed using reference TRBV18 and TRBJ2-3, is NAGVMQNPRHLVRRRGQEARLRCSPMKGHSHVYWYRQLPEEGLKFMVYLQKENIIDESGMPKERFSAEFPKEGPSILRIQQVVRGDSAAYFCASSPLLSTDTQYFGPGTRLTVL.